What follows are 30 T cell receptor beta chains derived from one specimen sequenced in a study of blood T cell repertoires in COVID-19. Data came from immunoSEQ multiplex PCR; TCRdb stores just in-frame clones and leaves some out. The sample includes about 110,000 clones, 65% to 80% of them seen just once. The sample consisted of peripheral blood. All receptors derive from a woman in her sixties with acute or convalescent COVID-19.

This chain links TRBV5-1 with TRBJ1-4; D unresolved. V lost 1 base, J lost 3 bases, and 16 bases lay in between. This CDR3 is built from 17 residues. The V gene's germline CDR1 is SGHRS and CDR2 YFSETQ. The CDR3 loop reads CASSLTPVVAANEKLFF. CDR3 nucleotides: TGCGCCAGCAGCTTGACACCTGTGGTAGCGGCTAATGAAAAACTGTTTTTT.

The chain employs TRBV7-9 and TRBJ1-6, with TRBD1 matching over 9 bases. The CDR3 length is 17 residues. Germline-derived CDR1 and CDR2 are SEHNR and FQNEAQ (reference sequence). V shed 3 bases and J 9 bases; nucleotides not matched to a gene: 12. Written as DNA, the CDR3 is TGTGCCAGCAGCTTCGGTTCCACGGGGACAGGGATTTCACCCCTCCACTTT. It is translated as CASSFGSTGTGISPLHF.

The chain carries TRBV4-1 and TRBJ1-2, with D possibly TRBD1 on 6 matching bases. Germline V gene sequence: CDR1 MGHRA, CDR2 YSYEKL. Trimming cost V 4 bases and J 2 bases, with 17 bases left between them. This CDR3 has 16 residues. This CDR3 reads CASSLGDWTENYGYTF. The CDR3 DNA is TGCGCCAGCAGCCTAGGGGATTGGACAGAGAACTATGGCTACACCTTC.

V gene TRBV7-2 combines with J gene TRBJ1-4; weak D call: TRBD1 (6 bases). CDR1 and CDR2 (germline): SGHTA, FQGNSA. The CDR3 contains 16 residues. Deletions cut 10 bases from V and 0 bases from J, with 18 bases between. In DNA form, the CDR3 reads TGTGCCACCCAACGGGTAGGGGGGGCAACTAATGAAAAACTGTTTTTT. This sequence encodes CATQRVGGATNEKLFF.

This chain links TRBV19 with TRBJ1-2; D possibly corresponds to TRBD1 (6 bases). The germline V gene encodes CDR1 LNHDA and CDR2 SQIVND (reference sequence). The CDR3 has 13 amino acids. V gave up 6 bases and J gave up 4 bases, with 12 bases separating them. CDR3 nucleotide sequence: TGTGCCAGTAGAAGTACAGGGAGCTATGGCTACACCTTC. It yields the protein CASRSTGSYGYTF.

The CDR3 here is CASSLTAGRTYEQYF. Written as DNA, the CDR3 is TGTGCCAGCAGTTTAACGGCAGGGCGGACCTACGAGCAGTACTTC. The chain recombines TRBV27 with TRBJ2-7; D is possibly TRBD1 (5 bases). V was pared by 2 bases and J by 2 bases, with 13 bases between. CDR3 size: 15 residues. Germline V gives CDR1 MNHEY, CDR2 SMNVEV (reference sequence).

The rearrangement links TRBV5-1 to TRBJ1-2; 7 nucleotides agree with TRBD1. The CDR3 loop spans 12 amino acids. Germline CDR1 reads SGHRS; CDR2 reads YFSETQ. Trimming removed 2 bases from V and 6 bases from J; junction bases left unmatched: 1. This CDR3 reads CASSLQGNGYTF. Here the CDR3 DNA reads TGCGCCAGCAGCTTACAGGGGAATGGCTACACCTTC.

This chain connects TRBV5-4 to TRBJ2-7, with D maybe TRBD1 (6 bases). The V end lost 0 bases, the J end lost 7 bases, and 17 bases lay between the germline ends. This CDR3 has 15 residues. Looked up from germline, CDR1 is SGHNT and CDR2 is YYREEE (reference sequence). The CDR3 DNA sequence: TGTGCCAGCAGCTTGGCCAGTCAGGGGATGCGGGAGCAGTACTTC. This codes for CASSLASQGMREQYF.

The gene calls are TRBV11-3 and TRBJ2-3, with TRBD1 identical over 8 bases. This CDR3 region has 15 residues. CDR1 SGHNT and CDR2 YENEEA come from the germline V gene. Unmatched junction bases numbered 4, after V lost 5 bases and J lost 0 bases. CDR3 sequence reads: CASSRRTGSTDTQYF. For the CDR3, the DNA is TGTGCCAGCAGCCGCCGGACAGGGAGCACAGATACGCAGTATTTT.

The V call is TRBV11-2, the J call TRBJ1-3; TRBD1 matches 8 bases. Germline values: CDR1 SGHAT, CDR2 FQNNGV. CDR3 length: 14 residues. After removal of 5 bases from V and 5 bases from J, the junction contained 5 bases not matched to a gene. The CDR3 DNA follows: TGTGCCAGCAGCGCAGACAGGGGTAGAAACACCATATATTTT. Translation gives CASSADRGRNTIYF.

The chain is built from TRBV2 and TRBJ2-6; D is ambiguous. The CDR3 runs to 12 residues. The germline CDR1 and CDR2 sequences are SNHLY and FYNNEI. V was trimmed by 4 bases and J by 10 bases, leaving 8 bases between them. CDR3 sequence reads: CASSVSENVLTF. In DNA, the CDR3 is TGTGCCAGCAGTGTATCGGAGAACGTCCTGACTTTC.

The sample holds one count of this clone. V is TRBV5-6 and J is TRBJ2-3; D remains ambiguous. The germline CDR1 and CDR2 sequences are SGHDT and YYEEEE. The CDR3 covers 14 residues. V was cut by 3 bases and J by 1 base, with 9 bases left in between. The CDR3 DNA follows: TGTGCCAGCAGCTCCTTCCAGGGCACAGATACGCAGTATTTT. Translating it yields CASSSFQGTDTQYF. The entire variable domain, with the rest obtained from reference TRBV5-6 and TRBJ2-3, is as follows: DAGVTQSPTHLIKTRGQQVTLRCSPKSGHDTVSWYQQALGQGPQFIFQYYEEEERQRGNFPDRFSGHQFPNYSSELNVNALLLGDSALYLCASSSFQGTDTQYFGPGTRLTVL.

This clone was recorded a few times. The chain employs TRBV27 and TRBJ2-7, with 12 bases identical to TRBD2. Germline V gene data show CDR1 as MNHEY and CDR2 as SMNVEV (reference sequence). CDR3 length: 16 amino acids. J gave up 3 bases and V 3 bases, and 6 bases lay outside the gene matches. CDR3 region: CASSFRLAGAYYEQYF. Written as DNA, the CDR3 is TGTGCCAGCAGTTTTCGACTAGCGGGGGCCTACTACGAGCAGTACTTC.

The CDR3 DNA reads TGTGCTAGTGCAGTGGTATCCTATAATTCACCCCTCCACTTT. This sequence encodes CASAVVSYNSPLHF. The chain carries TRBV12-5 and TRBJ1-6; D gene ambiguous. The CDR3 spans 14 residues. V was pared by 7 bases and J by 1 base, with 8 bases between. Germline V gene sequence: CDR1 LGHNT, CDR2 FRNRAP.

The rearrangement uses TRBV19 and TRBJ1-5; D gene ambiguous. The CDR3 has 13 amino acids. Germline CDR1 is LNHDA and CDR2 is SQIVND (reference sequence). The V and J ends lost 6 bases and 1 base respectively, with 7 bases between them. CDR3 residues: CASRSGSNQPQHF. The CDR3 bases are TGTGCCAGTAGGTCGGGGAGCAATCAGCCCCAGCATTTT.

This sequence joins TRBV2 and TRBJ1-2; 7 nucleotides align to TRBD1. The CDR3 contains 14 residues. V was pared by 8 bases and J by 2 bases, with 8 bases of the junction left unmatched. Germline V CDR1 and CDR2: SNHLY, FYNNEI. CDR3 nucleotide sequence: TGTGCCAGCTATTCGGGACAGCTAAACTATGGCTACACCTTC. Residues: CASYSGQLNYGYTF.

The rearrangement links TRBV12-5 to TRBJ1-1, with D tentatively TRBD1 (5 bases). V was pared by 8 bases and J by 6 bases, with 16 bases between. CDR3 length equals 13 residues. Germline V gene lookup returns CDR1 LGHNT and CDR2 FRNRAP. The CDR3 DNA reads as TGTGCTAGTTCAATCGGGGGTAGGGCTGAAGCTTTCTTT. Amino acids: CASSIGGRAEAFF.

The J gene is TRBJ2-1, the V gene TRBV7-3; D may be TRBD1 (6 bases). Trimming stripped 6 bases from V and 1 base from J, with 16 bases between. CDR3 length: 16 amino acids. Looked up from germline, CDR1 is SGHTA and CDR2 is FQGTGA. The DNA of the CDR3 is TGTGCCAGCAGTAGAACCGGGACAAATTCCTACAATGAGCAGTTCTTC. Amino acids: CASSRTGTNSYNEQFF.

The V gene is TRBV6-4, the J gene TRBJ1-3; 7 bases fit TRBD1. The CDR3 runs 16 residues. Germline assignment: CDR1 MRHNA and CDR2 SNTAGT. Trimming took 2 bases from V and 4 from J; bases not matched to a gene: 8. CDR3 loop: CASSDEGAICGNTIYF. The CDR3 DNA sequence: TGTGCCAGCAGTGACGAGGGGGCGATTTGCGGAAACACCATATATTTT.

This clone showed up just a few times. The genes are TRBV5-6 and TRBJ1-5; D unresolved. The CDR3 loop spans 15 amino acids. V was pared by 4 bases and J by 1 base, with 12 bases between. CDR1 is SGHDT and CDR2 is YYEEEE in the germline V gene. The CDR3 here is CASSNAGLSNQPQHF. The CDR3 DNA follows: TGTGCCAGCAGCAACGCGGGGTTGAGCAATCAGCCCCAGCATTTT.

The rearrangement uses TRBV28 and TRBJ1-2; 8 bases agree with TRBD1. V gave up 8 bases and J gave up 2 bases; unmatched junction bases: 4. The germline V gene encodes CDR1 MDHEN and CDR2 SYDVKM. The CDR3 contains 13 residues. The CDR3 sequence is CASGRGLNYGYTF. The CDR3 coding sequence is TGTGCCAGCGGCAGGGGGCTGAACTATGGCTACACCTTC.

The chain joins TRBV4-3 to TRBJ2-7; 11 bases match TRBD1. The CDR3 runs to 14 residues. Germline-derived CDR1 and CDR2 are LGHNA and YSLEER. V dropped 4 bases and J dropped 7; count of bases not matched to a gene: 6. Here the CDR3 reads CASSLGQGAKEQYF. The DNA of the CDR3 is TGCGCCAGCAGCCTTGGACAGGGGGCGAAGGAGCAGTACTTC.

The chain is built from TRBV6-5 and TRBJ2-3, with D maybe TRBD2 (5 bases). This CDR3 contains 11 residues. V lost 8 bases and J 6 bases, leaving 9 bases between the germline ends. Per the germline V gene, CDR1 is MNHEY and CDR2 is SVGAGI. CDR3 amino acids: CASRGSDTQYF. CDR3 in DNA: TGTGCCAGCCGGGGAAGTGATACGCAGTATTTT.

The CDR3 reads CASSLYMDTEAFF. The CDR3 DNA is TGTGCCAGCAGCCTCTATATGGACACTGAAGCTTTCTTT. The chain uses TRBV7-3 and TRBJ1-1; no firm D call. Germline values: CDR1 SGHTA, CDR2 FQGTGA. The germline V and J ends were trimmed by 5 bases and 3 bases, with 10 bases remaining between them. The CDR3 is made up of 13 amino acids.

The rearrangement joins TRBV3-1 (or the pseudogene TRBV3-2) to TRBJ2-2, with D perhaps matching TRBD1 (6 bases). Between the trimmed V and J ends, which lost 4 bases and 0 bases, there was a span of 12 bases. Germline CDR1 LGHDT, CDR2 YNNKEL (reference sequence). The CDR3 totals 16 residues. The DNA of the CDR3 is TGTGCCAGCAGCCCAACCGGGACAACGAACACCGGGGAGCTGTTTTTT. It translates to CASSPTGTTNTGELFF.

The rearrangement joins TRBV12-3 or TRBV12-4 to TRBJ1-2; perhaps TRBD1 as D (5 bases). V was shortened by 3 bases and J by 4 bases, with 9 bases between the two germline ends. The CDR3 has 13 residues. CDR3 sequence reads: CASSFQGLYGYTF. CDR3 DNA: TGTGCCAGCAGTTTCCAGGGACTCTATGGCTACACCTTC.

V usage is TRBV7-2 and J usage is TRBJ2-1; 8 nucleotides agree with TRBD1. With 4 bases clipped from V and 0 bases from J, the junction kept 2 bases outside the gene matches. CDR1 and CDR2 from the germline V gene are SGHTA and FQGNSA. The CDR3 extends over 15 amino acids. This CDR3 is CASSSQGGSYNEQFF. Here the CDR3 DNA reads TGTGCCAGCAGCTCACAGGGGGGCTCCTACAATGAGCAGTTCTTC.

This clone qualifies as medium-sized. The CDR3 region is CASSQDPSGGAETQYF. DNA of the CDR3: TGTGCCAGCAGCCAAGATCCTAGCGGGGGGGCAGAGACCCAGTACTTC. The chain uses TRBV4-2 and TRBJ2-5, with 12 nucleotides matching TRBD2. The CDR3 sequence is 16 residues long. J was trimmed by 4 bases and V by 0 bases; bases with no gene match: 3. Germline-derived CDR1 and CDR2 are LGHNA and YNFKEQ.

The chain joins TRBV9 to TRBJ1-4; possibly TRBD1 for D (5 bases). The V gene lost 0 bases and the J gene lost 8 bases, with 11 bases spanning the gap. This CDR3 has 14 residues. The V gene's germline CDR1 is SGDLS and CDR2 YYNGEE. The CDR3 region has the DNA TGTGCCAGCAGCGTAGGGGGGGTTTGGGAAAAACTGTTTTTT. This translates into CASSVGGVWEKLFF.

DNA of the CDR3: TGTGCCAGTAGGGTTACCGGGACAGGTGCCGAGCAGTACTTC. It codes for CASRVTGTGAEQYF. The genes are TRBV19 and TRBJ2-7; TRBD1 agrees at 8 bases. This CDR3 is 14 amino acids long. V was clipped by 6 bases and J by 6 bases; unmatched bases: 10. CDR1 and CDR2 from the germline V gene are LNHDA and SQIVND (reference sequence). Variable domain in full (rest from reference TRBV19 and TRBJ2-7): DGGITQSPKYLFRKEGQNVTLSCEQNLNHDAMYWYRQDPGQGLRLIYYSQIVNDFQKGDIAEGYSVSREKKESFPLTVTSAQKNPTAFYLCASRVTGTGAEQYFGPGTRLTVT.